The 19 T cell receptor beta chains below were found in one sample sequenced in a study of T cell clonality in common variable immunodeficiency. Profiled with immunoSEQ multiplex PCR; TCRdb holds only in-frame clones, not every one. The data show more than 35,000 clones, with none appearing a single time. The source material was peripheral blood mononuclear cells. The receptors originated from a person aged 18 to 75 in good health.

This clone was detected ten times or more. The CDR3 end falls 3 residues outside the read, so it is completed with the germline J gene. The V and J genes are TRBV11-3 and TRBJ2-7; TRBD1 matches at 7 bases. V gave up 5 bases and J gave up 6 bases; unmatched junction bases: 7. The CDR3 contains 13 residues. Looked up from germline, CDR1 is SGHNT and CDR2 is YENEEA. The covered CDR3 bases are TGTGCCAGCAGCCTTCGATCAGGGGGCGAG. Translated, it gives CASSLRSGGE. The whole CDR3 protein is CASSLRSGGEQYF.

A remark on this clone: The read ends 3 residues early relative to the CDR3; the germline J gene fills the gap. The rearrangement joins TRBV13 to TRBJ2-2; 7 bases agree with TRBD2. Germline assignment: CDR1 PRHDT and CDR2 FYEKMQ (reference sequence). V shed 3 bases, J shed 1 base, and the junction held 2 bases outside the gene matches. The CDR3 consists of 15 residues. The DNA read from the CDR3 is TGTGCCAGCAGCTTCGGGGGGTTGAACACCGGGGAG. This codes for CASSFGGLNTGE. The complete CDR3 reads CASSFGGLNTGELFF.

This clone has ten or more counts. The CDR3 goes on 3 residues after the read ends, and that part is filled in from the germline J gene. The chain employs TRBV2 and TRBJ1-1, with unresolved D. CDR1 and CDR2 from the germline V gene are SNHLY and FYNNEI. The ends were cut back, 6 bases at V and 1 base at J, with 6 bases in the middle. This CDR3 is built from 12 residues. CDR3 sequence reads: CASRGGNTEAFF. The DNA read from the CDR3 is TGTGCCAGCAGAGGCGGGAACACTGAA.

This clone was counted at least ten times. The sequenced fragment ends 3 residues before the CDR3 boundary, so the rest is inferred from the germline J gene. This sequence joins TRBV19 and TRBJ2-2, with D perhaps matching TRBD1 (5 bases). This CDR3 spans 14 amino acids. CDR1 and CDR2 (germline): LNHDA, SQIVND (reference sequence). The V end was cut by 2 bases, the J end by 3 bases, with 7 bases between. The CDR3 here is CASSIPGYTGELFF. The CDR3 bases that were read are TGTGCCAGTAGTATACCAGGGTACACCGGGGAG.

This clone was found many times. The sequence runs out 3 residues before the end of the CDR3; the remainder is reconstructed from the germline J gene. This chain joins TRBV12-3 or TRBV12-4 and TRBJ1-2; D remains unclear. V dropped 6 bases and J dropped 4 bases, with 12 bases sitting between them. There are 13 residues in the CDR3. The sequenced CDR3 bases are TGTGCCAGCAGCCCAAGCTCCTCCTATGGC. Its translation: CASSPSSSYG. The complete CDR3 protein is CASSPSSSYGYTF.

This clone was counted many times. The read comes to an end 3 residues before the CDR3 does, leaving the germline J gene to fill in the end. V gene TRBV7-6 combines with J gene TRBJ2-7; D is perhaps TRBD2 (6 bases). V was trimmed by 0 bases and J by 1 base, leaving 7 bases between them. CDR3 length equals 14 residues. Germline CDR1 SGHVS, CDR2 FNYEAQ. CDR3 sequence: CASSLARESYEQYF. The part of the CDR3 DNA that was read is TGTGCCAGCAGCTTAGCGCGGGAATCCTACGAG.

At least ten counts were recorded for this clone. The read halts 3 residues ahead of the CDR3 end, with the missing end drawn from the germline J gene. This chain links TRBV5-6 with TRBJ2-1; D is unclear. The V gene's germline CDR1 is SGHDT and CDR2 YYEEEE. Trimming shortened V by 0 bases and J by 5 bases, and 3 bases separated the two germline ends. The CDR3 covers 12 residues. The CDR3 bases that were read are TGTGCCAGCAGCTTGGCCAACAATGAG. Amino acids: CASSLANNE. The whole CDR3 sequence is CASSLANNEQFF.

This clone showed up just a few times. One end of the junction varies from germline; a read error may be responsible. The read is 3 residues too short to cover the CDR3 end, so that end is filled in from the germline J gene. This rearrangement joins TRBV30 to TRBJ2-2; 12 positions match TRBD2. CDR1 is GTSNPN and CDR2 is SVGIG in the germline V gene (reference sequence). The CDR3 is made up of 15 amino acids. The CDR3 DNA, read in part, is TGTGCCTGGACTAGCGGGAGGGCGAACACCGGGAAG. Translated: CAWTSGRANTGK. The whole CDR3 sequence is CAWTSGRANTGKLFF.

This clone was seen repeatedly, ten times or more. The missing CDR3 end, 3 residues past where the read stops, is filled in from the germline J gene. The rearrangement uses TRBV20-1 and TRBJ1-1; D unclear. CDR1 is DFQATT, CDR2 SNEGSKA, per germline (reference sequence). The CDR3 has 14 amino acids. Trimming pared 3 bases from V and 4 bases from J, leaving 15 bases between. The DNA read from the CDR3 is TGCAGTGCTAGGGAGGGCCACAAAGGCACTGAA. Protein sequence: CSAREGHKGTE. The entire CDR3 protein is CSAREGHKGTEAFF.

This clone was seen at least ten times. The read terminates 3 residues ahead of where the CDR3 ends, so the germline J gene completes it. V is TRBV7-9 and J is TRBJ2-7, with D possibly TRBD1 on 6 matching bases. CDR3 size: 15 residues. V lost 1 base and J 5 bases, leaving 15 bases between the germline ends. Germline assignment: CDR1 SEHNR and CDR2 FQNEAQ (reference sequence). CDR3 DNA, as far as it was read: TGTGCCAGCAGCTTAGAAACAGGGCGCCACCACGAG. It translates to CASSLETGRHHE. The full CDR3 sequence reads CASSLETGRHHEQYF. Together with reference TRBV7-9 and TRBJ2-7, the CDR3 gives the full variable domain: DTGVSQNPRHKITKRGQNVTFRCDPISEHNRLYWYRQTLGQGPEFLTYFQNEAQLEKSRLLSDRFSAERPKGSFSTLEIQRTEQGDSAMYLCASSLETGRHHEQYFGPGTRLTVT.

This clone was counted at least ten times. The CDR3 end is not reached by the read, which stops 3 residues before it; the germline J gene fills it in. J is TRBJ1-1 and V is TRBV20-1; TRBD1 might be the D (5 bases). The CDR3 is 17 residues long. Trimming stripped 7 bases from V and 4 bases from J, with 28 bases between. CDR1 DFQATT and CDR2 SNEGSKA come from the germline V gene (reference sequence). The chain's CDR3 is CSVPGMVPGFGGTEAFF. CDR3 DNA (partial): TGCAGTGTCCCGGGCATGGTGCCAGGGTTCGGTGGCACTGAA.

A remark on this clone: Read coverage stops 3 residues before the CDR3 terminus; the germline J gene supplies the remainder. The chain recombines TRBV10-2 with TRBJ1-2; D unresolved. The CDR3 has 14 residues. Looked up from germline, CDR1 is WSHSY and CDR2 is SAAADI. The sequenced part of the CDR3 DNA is TGCGCCAGCAGTGATGGACTAGCGGCCAATGAC. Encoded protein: CASSDGLAAND. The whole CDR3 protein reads CASSDGLAANDYTF.

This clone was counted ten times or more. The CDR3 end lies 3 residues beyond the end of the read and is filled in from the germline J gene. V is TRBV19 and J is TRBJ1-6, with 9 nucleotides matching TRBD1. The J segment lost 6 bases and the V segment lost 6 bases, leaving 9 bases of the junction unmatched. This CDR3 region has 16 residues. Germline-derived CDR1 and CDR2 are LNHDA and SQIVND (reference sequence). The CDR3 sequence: CASRAVPGQGNSPLHF. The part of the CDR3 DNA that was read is TGTGCCAGTAGGGCCGTACCGGGACAGGGTAATTCACCC.

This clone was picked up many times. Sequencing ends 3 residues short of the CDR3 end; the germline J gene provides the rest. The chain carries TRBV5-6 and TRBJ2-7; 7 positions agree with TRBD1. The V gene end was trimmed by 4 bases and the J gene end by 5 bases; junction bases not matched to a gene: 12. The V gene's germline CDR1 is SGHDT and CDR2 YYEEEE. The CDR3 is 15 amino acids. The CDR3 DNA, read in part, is TGTGCCAGCAGCCCCGTCGCCAGGGGGATACACGAG. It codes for CASSPVARGIHE. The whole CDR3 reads CASSPVARGIHEQYF.

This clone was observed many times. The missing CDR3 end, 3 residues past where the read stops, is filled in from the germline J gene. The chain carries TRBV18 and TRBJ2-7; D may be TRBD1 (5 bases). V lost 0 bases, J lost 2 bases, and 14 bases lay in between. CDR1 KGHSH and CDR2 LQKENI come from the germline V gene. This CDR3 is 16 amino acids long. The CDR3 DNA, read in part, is TGTGCCAGCTCACCACCGATTAGGGGCCCCACCTACGAG. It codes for CASSPPIRGPTYE. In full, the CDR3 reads CASSPPIRGPTYEQYF.

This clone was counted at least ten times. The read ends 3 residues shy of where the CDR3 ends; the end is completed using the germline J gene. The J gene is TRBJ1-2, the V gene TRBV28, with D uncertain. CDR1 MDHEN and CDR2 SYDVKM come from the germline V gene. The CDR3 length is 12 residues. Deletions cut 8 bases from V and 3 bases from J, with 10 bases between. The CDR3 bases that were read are TGTGCCAGCGGCAGGCGTGACTATGGC. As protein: CASGRRDYG. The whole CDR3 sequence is CASGRRDYGYTF.

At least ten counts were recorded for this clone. CDR3 in amino acids: CASSGRDGYTF. The part of the CDR3 DNA that was read is TGCGCCAGCAGCGGAAGGGATGGC. V usage is TRBV5-1 and J usage is TRBJ1-2; no clear D gene. The CDR3 is cut off 3 residues early in the read; its end comes from the germline J gene. V lost 4 bases and J lost 6, with 7 bases in between. Germline assignment: CDR1 SGHRS and CDR2 YFSETQ. The CDR3 sequence is 11 residues long.

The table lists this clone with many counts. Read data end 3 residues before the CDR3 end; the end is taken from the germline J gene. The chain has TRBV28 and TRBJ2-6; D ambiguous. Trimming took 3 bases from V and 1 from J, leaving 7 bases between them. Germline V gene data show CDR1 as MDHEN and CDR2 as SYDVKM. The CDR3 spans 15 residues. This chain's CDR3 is CASSLITSGANVLTF. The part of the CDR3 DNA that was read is TGTGCCAGCAGTTTGATTACTTCTGGGGCCAACGTC.

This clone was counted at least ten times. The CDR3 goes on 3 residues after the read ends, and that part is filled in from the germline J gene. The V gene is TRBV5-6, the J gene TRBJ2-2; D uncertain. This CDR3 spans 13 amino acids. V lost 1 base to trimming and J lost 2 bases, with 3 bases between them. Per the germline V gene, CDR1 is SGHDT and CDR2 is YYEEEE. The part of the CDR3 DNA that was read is TGTGCCAGCAGCTTGCCAAACACCGGGGAG. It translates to CASSLPNTGE. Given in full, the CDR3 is CASSLPNTGELFF.